The 20 T cell receptor beta chains below all came from one sample that was sequenced in a study of blood T cell repertoires in COVID-19. The data were produced by immunoSEQ multiplex PCR, yet TCRdb's version contains in-frame clones alone and is incomplete. The sample records 100,000 to 150,000 clones, around 89% being singletons. Material for sequencing was peripheral blood. The origin of the receptors is a man aged 45-65 years with active or convalescent COVID-19.

V and J are TRBV5-6 and TRBJ2-1; tentative D call: TRBD2 (5 bases). V was trimmed by 4 bases and J by 0 bases, leaving 11 bases between them. The CDR3 is 15 residues long. Germline V gives CDR1 SGHDT, CDR2 YYEEEE. The CDR3 DNA reads TGTGCCAGCAGCGCCCAGCGGAGCTCCTACAATGAGCAGTTCTTC. This codes for CASSAQRSSYNEQFF.

This sequence joins TRBV5-4 and TRBJ2-5, with a possible D match to TRBD1 (6 bases). V was trimmed by 1 base and J by 5 bases, leaving 12 bases between them. The CDR3 totals 14 residues. Per the germline V gene, CDR1 is SGHNT and CDR2 is YYREEE (reference sequence). The CDR3 loop is CASSLIGGQETQYF. Written as DNA, the CDR3 is TGTGCCAGCAGCTTGATAGGGGGTCAGGAGACCCAGTACTTC.

V usage is TRBV25-1 and J usage is TRBJ1-3, with TRBD1 as a possible D gene (5 bases). V lost 9 bases to trimming and J lost 0 bases, with 6 bases between them. Germline CDR1 MGHDK, CDR2 SYGVNS. This CDR3 contains 12 residues. The CDR3 DNA follows: TGTGCCAGAAGGGGCTCTGGAAACACCATATATTTT. This translates into CARRGSGNTIYF.

V and J are TRBV29-1 and TRBJ2-1; D is perhaps TRBD2 (7 bases). The CDR3 is made up of 12 amino acids. V shed 4 bases and J shed 12 bases, with 16 bases lying between them. From germline, CDR1 is SQVTM and CDR2 ANQGSEA. The CDR3 here is CSVVLEGGMQFF. In nucleotides, the CDR3 is TGCAGCGTTGTTCTCGAGGGGGGGATGCAGTTCTTC.

V and J are TRBV10-3 and TRBJ2-7; 8 bases agree with TRBD1. The CDR3 contains 18 residues. The V gene end was trimmed by 4 bases and the J gene end by 4 bases; junction bases not matched to a gene: 18. CDR1 is ENHRY, CDR2 SYGVKD, per germline. CDR3 bases: TGTGCCATCAGTGGGGGGTCCCGGGACAGGCCGGCAGTTTACGAGCAGTACTTC. Translating it yields CAISGGSRDRPAVYEQYF.

This clone showed up just once. The rearrangement uses TRBV15 and TRBJ1-4, with TRBD1 identical over 11 bases. The CDR3 has 17 amino acids. The V gene end was trimmed by 7 bases and the J gene end by 1 base; junction bases not matched to a gene: 8. The germline V gene has CDR1 LNHNV and CDR2 YYDKDF (reference sequence). For the CDR3, the DNA is TGTGCCACCACCCGGGACAGGGGGGTTGGAACTAATGAAAAACTGTTTTTT. The encoded protein is CATTRDRGVGTNEKLFF.

V usage is TRBV2 and J usage is TRBJ1-3; 10 bases align to TRBD1. The CDR3 is 16 amino acids. Trimming cost V 4 bases and J 0 bases; bases outside gene matches: 3. CDR1 SNHLY and CDR2 FYNNEI come from the germline V gene. CDR3 nucleotides: TGTGCCAGCAGTGCCAGGACAGGGGGCTCTGGAAACACCATATATTTT. It specifies CASSARTGGSGNTIYF.

The J gene is TRBJ2-7, the V gene TRBV11-2, with 8 bases aligning to TRBD1. This CDR3 has 15 residues. Germline assignment: CDR1 SGHAT and CDR2 FQNNGV. The trim removed 1 base at V and 4 bases at J, leaving 6 bases unmatched. The CDR3 loop is CASSLVSGGKYEQYF. CDR3 nucleotides: TGTGCCAGCAGCTTAGTATCAGGGGGCAAGTACGAGCAGTACTTC.

J is TRBJ2-7 and V is TRBV6-5; TRBD2 might be the D (5 bases). V lost 7 bases to trimming and J lost 1 base, with 14 bases between them. CDR3 length: 14 residues. Germline CDR1 and CDR2: MNHEY and SVGAGI. The CDR3 DNA sequence: TGTGCCAGCAACAATAAAAGGGAGTCCTACGAGCAGTACTTC. Residues: CASNNKRESYEQYF.

V is TRBV19 and J is TRBJ2-2, with D possibly matching TRBD2 (5 bases). Trimming stripped 3 bases from V and 5 bases from J, with 7 bases between. This CDR3 has 13 amino acids. Looked up from germline, CDR1 is LNHDA and CDR2 is SQIVND (reference sequence). CDR3 in DNA: TGTGCCAGTAGTATCGGAGGTACCGGGGAGCTGTTTTTT. Translating gives CASSIGGTGELFF.

V usage is TRBV24-1 and J usage is TRBJ2-5, with 16 positions matching TRBD2. Trimming removed 3 bases from V and 6 bases from J; junction bases left unmatched: 9. Germline-derived CDR1 and CDR2 are KGHDR and SFDVKD. This CDR3 has 18 residues. The DNA for the CDR3 is TGTGCCACCAGTGATACCGGGACTAGCGGGGGGGCGGCGAAGACCCAGTACTTC. Translating gives CATSDTGTSGGAAKTQYF.

V is TRBV30 and J is TRBJ2-7; the match to TRBD2 covers 14 bases. CDR3 length equals 14 residues. The V segment lost 3 bases and the J segment 3 bases; nucleotides outside the gene matches: 1. Germline CDR1 is GTSNPN and CDR2 is SVGIG (reference sequence). CDR3 loop: CAWRGLAGDYEQYF. CDR3 DNA: TGTGCCTGGAGGGGACTAGCGGGGGACTACGAGCAGTACTTC.

This clone has a single count. The rearrangement links TRBV6-6 to TRBJ2-1; 11 nucleotides line up with TRBD1. CDR1 MNHNY and CDR2 SVGAGI come from the germline V gene (reference sequence). Trimming took 5 bases from V and 8 from J; bases not matched to a gene: 11. There are 16 residues in the CDR3. CDR3 sequence reads: CASSRPQGQGGDEQFF. DNA of the CDR3: TGTGCCAGCAGTAGACCCCAGGGACAGGGGGGAGATGAGCAGTTCTTC.

The rearrangement uses TRBV2 and TRBJ2-5; 9 bases fit TRBD1. V lost 4 bases and J lost 5; bases outside the gene matches: 14. Per germline, CDR1 SNHLY and CDR2 FYNNEI. The CDR3 has 17 amino acids. CDR3 residues: CASSGPILTGGDETQYF. CDR3 nucleotides: TGTGCCAGCAGTGGCCCGATCCTTACAGGGGGCGACGAGACCCAGTACTTC.

The genes are TRBV19 and TRBJ2-1; weak D call: TRBD2 (6 bases). The V end lost 5 bases, the J end lost 8 bases, and 13 bases lay between the germline ends. CDR1 LNHDA and CDR2 SQIVND come from the germline V gene (reference sequence). This CDR3 has 13 residues. CDR3 nucleotides: TGTGCCAGTAGTTCACGGGAGAAGTATGAGCAGTTCTTC. This gives the protein CASSSREKYEQFF.

The V call is TRBV5-1, the J call TRBJ2-2; perhaps TRBD1 as D (5 bases). The CDR3 has 14 amino acids. In germline, CDR1 is SGHRS, CDR2 YFSETQ. The V end was cut by 0 bases, the J end by 9 bases, with 12 bases between. CDR3 DNA: TGCGCCAGCAGCTTGGAGGGCAGGGTATGGGAGCTGTTTTTT. Protein sequence: CASSLEGRVWELFF.

This clone was observed a single time. The chain employs TRBV12-3 or TRBV12-4 and TRBJ2-3, with D possibly matching TRBD1 (5 bases). The CDR3 length is 13 residues. V dropped 4 bases and J dropped 6 bases, with 11 bases sitting between them. In nucleotides, the CDR3 is TGTGCCAGCAGTTCAAGGGGATCGGATACGCAGTATTTT. Amino acid sequence: CASSSRGSDTQYF.

The rearrangement uses TRBV14 and TRBJ2-3, with 9 nucleotides matching TRBD1. The junction had 4 bases not matched to a gene; V was cut back by 6 bases and J by 6 bases. CDR1 and CDR2 from the germline V gene are SGHDN and FVKESK. The CDR3 has 13 residues. CDR3 region: CASRDRGSDTQYF. In DNA, the CDR3 is TGTGCCAGCAGGGACAGGGGCTCCGATACGCAGTATTTT.

This chain connects TRBV7-9 to TRBJ1-1; D is perhaps TRBD1 (6 bases). The CDR3 consists of 14 residues. Germline loops: CDR1 SEHNR, CDR2 FQNEAQ (reference sequence). Trimming removed 5 bases from V and 6 bases from J, with 16 bases in between. In DNA, the CDR3 is TGTGCCAGCAGCCCCGCCCTCAGGGGTCCTGAAGCTTTCTTT. Translation: CASSPALRGPEAFF.

CDR3 sequence (DNA): TGTGCCAGCAGCCCCAGACAGGGGGGACCAGATACGCAGTATTTT. Protein: CASSPRQGGPDTQYF. The V gene is TRBV9, the J gene TRBJ2-3, with TRBD1 identical over 9 bases. This CDR3 spans 15 amino acids. CDR1 and CDR2 from the germline V gene are SGDLS and YYNGEE. The ends lost 4 bases at V and 4 bases at J; junction bases unmatched: 7.